Described below is a single T cell receptor beta chain sequence and its context. Its cognate antigen is unknown. The libraries were made with immunoSEQ version 4 in survey mode. Assay: immunoSEQ multiplex PCR; the TCRdb copy retains only in-frame clones and omits some. This sample has 15,000 to 20,000 clones, with roughly two thirds found just once. This sample stems from a study of persistence of HIV-infected CD4 T cells. General study points: CMV- and Gag-responding cells had lower TCRbeta richness than CD3/CD28-responding cells.

V was pared by 5 bases and J by 7 bases, with 4 bases of the junction left unmatched. The CDR3 loop spans 13 amino acids. CDR1 MNHEY and CDR2 SVGEGT come from the germline V gene. The stimulus was lysate of CMV-infected fibroblasts, around 11 ug/mL. Sorting of responding CD4+ T cells relied on upregulated CD40 ligand together with CD69. For at least 4 years, plasma HIV-1 RNA was undetectable (<50 copies/mL). CD4+ T cell counts exceeded 400 cells/uL; CMV serology was positive. Stimulated PBMCs had first been depleted of CD8+ T cells. The source material was CD4+ T cells sorted from PBMCs after 18-hour stimulation, sampled from a patient who received antiretroviral therapy. This chain connects TRBV6-2 or TRBV6-3 to TRBJ1-2; 10 positions agree with TRBD1. This TCR came from an adult woman with HIV who was CMV-seropositive. The CDR3 reads CASSDRGHGGYTF. The DNA for the CDR3 is TGTGCCAGCAGTGACAGGGGGCACGGTGGCTACACCTTC.